This T cell receptor (beta chain) was sequenced during a study of cytomegalovirus exposure and HLA in healthy donors. Study-level results: At a 0.05 false discovery rate, a later analysis found 16,951 TCR beta sequences to be associated with HLA alleles.

Primers: 60 Vbeta forward and 13 Jbeta reverse. Sequencing was performed with immunoSEQ multiplex PCR; in TCRdb, only in-frame clones are kept and a portion is missing. This repertoire shows over 75,000 clones, 60% to 85% found once; its top ten account for 16%. V dropped 5 bases and J dropped 0 bases, with 14 bases sitting between them. CDR3 length equals 16 residues. The germline V gene has CDR1 LNHDA and CDR2 SQIVND (reference sequence). Details on this clone: As yet, its antigen is unknown.

The source is a man aged 55 to 70 in good health and CMV-seropositive. This chain links TRBV19 with TRBJ1-3, with TRBD1 as a possible D gene (6 bases). Material for sequencing was PBMCs. The CDR3 DNA sequence: TGTGCCAGTAGTCAACAGGGTACCCTCTCTGGAAACACCATATATTTT. Its protein product is CASSQQGTLSGNTIYF.